This is a list of T cell receptor beta chains from one sample in a study of blood T cells in healthy people across ages. TCRdb recomputed calls from the 5' RACE reads with MiXCR, one row per CDR3 protein. The table lists about 840,000 distinct CDR3 sequences, 25% to 30% of them singletons, with about 9.4% in the top ten. The data were also submitted as part of a second study, on T cells of mothers and their children.

Sequencing input: blood. These TCRs come from a woman in her thirties or forties in good health. Both conserved end residues are part of each CDR3. Fields, in order: D gene, V gene, CDR3 length, J gene, clone size, CDR3 DNA, CDR3 protein. The D gene is left open where the match is weak. A row's size may be missing; if present it is once, few, many or a size class.

d_gene: TRBD1
v_gene: TRBV7-2
len: 14
j_gene: TRBJ1-2
abundance: few
CDR3nt: TGTGCCAGCAGCTCACGGACAGGGGAAGTTGGCTACACCTTC
CDR3aa: CASSSRTGEVGYTF

d_gene: .
v_gene: TRBV7-6
len: 16
j_gene: TRBJ2-5
abundance: many
CDR3nt: TGTGCCAGCAGCTTAGTGCTTAAGACTAGCCAAGAGACCCAGTACTTC
CDR3aa: CASSLVLKTSQETQYF

d_gene: .
v_gene: TRBV29-1
len: 12
j_gene: TRBJ1-1
abundance: .
CDR3nt: TGCAGCGTTTTAGGGATGAACACTGAAGCTTTCTTT
CDR3aa: CSVLGMNTEAFF

d_gene: .
v_gene: TRBV24-1
len: 14
j_gene: TRBJ1-2
abundance: many
CDR3nt: TGTGCCACCAGTGATTCCGGCGGCTTCTATGGCTACACCTTC
CDR3aa: CATSDSGGFYGYTF

d_gene: TRBD1
v_gene: TRBV24-1
len: 15
j_gene: TRBJ2-1
abundance: few
CDR3nt: TGTGCCACCAGTGACGGGACAGCGCGTGGCAATGAGCAGTTCTTC
CDR3aa: CATSDGTARGNEQFF

d_gene: .
v_gene: TRBV11-1
len: 12
j_gene: TRBJ1-1
abundance: .
CDR3nt: TGTGCCAGCAGCCGAAGAAGGGGGTTGGCTTTCTTT
CDR3aa: CASSRRRGLAFF

d_gene: .
v_gene: TRBV28
len: 14
j_gene: TRBJ2-5
abundance: many
CDR3nt: TGTGCCAGCAGTTTTGGAGGGATTCAAGAGACCCAGTACTTC
CDR3aa: CASSFGGIQETQYF

d_gene: TRBD1
v_gene: TRBV5-1
len: 15
j_gene: TRBJ1-2
abundance: .
CDR3nt: TGCGCCAGCAGCTCTGGACAGGTCATTAACTATGGCTACACCTTC
CDR3aa: CASSSGQVINYGYTF

d_gene: .
v_gene: TRBV30
len: 14
j_gene: TRBJ1-6
abundance: .
CDR3nt: TGTGCCTGGAGTGTACCCTACAGGGATTCACCCCTCCACTTT
CDR3aa: CAWSVPYRDSPLHF

d_gene: .
v_gene: TRBV7-2
len: 12
j_gene: TRBJ2-1
abundance: .
CDR3nt: TGTGCCAGCGGTCGGGGGTTAAATGAGCAGTTCTTC
CDR3aa: CASGRGLNEQFF

d_gene: .
v_gene: TRBV11-2
len: 15
j_gene: TRBJ2-7
abundance: many
CDR3nt: TGTGCCAGCAGCTTATGGGGCAGGAGCTCCTACGAGCAGTACTTC
CDR3aa: CASSLWGRSSYEQYF

d_gene: .
v_gene: TRBV11-2
len: 17
j_gene: TRBJ1-1
abundance: few
CDR3nt: TGTGCCAGCAGCGCTCTAGGGGGGGACTTGCTGAACACTGAAGCTTTCTTT
CDR3aa: CASSALGGDLLNTEAFF

d_gene: .
v_gene: TRBV6-1
len: 13
j_gene: TRBJ2-7
abundance: many
CDR3nt: TGTGCCAGCAGTACCCATCAGTCCTACGAGCAGTACTTC
CDR3aa: CASSTHQSYEQYF

d_gene: .
v_gene: TRBV3-1
len: 11
j_gene: TRBJ1-1
abundance: few
CDR3nt: TGTGCCAGCTCTCGACTAGAAGAAGCTTTCTTT
CDR3aa: CASSRLEEAFF

d_gene: .
v_gene: TRBV13
len: 16
j_gene: TRBJ2-7
abundance: .
CDR3nt: TGTGCCAGCAGCTTAGGGGAGGGAATGTCAACCTACGAGCAGTACTTC
CDR3aa: CASSLGEGMSTYEQYF

d_gene: .
v_gene: TRBV10-3
len: 12
j_gene: TRBJ1-2
abundance: .
CDR3nt: TGTGCCATCAGTGAGGGTACCTATGGCTACACCTTC
CDR3aa: CAISEGTYGYTF

d_gene: .
v_gene: TRBV15
len: 14
j_gene: TRBJ1-4
abundance: many
CDR3nt: TGTGCCACCAGCAGGGAGCAGGGGAATGAAAAACTGTTTTTT
CDR3aa: CATSREQGNEKLFF